Listed here are 21 T cell receptor beta chains from one sample, sequenced in a study of beta chain features in type 1 diabetes (dated by TCRdb to 2016 to 2019). Libraries were built with the immunoSEQ multiplex PCR assay. The entire isolated RNA was reverse transcribed using the High Capacity cDNA Reverse Transcription Kit, and thus expressed TCRB transcripts were sequenced. TCRdb stores this immuneACCESS table with in-frame sequences only. Part of the clones is absent; in the studies checked, under half of the shortfall reflects unresolved V genes, and no reason is known for the rest. The table for this sample lists 300,000 to 350,000 clones; less than 20% of them were counted only once. Together, the top ten hold approximately 0.046% of the sample. Sequencing was done on a sample of naive CD4+ T cells from blood. The cell subset or site label here, explained by the study, means: true naive CD4+ T cells. All receptors derive from a young woman in good health.

This clone has only a few counts. V gene TRBV5-4 combines with J gene TRBJ2-3, with a tentative D call TRBD1 (6 bases). V was cut by 0 bases and J by 1 base, with 9 bases left in between. CDR1 and CDR2 (germline): SGHNT, YYREEE (reference sequence). The CDR3 consists of 15 residues. The CDR3 spells CASSLDGGRTDTQYF. CDR3 bases: TGTGCCAGCAGCTTGGATGGGGGCCGCACAGATACGCAGTATTTT.

This clone has only a few counts. The rearrangement links TRBV7-3 to TRBJ2-3; D call uncertain. The CDR3 covers 13 residues. The germline V and J ends were trimmed by 1 base and 5 bases, with 7 bases remaining between them. CDR1 and CDR2 (germline): SGHTA, FQGTGA. Written as DNA, the CDR3 is TGTGCCAGCAGCTTAATGCACGGAGATACGCAGTATTTT. Translating it yields CASSLMHGDTQYF.

This clone was seen more than once but under ten times. The chain carries TRBV30 and TRBJ2-3, with D uncertain. CDR3 size: 13 residues. V was cut by 3 bases and J by 3 bases, with 10 bases left in between. CDR1 and CDR2 (germline): GTSNPN, SVGIG (reference sequence). The CDR3 region has the DNA TGTGCCTGGAGCTCCTACCCAACAGATACGCAGTATTTT. It translates to CAWSSYPTDTQYF. The entire variable domain, with the rest obtained from reference TRBV30 and TRBJ2-3, is as follows: SQTIHQWPATLVQPVGSPLSLECTVEGTSNPNLYWYRQAAGRGLQLLFYSVGIGQISSEVPQNLSASRPQDRQFILSSKKLLLSDSGFYLCAWSSYPTDTQYFGPGTRLTVL.

The chain is built from TRBV7-9 and TRBJ2-4; 7 nucleotides match TRBD2. The CDR3 sequence is 19 residues long. After removal of 3 bases from V and 7 bases from J, the junction contained 21 bases not matched to a gene. Germline V gene lookup returns CDR1 SEHNR and CDR2 FQNEAQ (reference sequence). The CDR3 DNA sequence: TGTGCCAGCAGCTTTATGAGAGCGGTTGCGGGAGCTGGGGGTAACATTCAGTACTTC. Translation: CASSFMRAVAGAGGNIQYF.

This clone was seen only a few times. The genes are TRBV9 and TRBJ2-7; TRBD2 agrees at 14 bases. After removal of 0 bases from V and 0 bases from J, the junction contained 8 bases not matched to a gene. This CDR3 is built from 19 residues. Germline assignment: CDR1 SGDLS and CDR2 YYNGEE. The CDR3 loop is CASSVAAGLAGDLSYEQYF. For the CDR3, the DNA is TGTGCCAGCAGCGTAGCGGCGGGACTAGCGGGAGACCTCTCCTACGAGCAGTACTTC.

This clone was counted a few times. This chain uses TRBV5-4 with TRBJ2-3; D ambiguous. V dropped 4 bases and J dropped 1 base, with 22 bases sitting between them. This CDR3 spans 18 amino acids. Germline CDR1 and CDR2: SGHNT and YYREEE (reference sequence). This CDR3 is CASSHPTRSPQGTDTQYF. The CDR3 nucleotides are TGTGCCAGCAGCCATCCGACTCGGAGCCCCCAAGGCACAGATACGCAGTATTTT.

The rearrangement joins TRBV7-9 to TRBJ1-2; D remains ambiguous. The CDR3 loop spans 13 amino acids. Per germline, CDR1 SEHNR and CDR2 FQNEAQ (reference sequence). Trimming left V 7 bases short and J 7 bases short, with 16 bases between. For the CDR3, the DNA is TGTGCCAGCACGCCCCGAGGGTTCATTGGCTACACCTTC. As protein: CASTPRGFIGYTF.

The rearrangement uses TRBV19 and TRBJ2-4; perhaps TRBD1 as D (5 bases). Germline CDR1 is LNHDA and CDR2 is SQIVND (reference sequence). CDR3 length equals 14 residues. V was pared by 7 bases and J by 0 bases, with 10 bases between. CDR3 in DNA: TGTGCCAGTAAAGACAGCTTAGCCAAAAACATTCAGTACTTC. As protein: CASKDSLAKNIQYF.

As DNA, the CDR3 is TGCAGCGTTGAGGAGGGCTATGGCTACACCTTC. This encodes CSVEEGYGYTF. This chain connects TRBV29-1 to TRBJ1-2; D gene ambiguous. V was shortened by 3 bases and J by 4 bases, with 6 bases between the two germline ends. CDR3 length: 11 amino acids. Germline values: CDR1 SQVTM, CDR2 ANQGSEA.

The chain carries TRBV5-4 and TRBJ2-7, with D hard to call. The V end lost 0 bases, the J end lost 1 base, and 5 bases lay between the germline ends. This CDR3 has 13 amino acids. Germline V gene sequence: CDR1 SGHNT, CDR2 YYREEE (reference sequence). CDR3 sequence reads: CASSLGQSYEQYF. The CDR3 DNA sequence: TGTGCCAGCAGCTTGGGACAATCCTACGAGCAGTACTTC.

This chain links TRBV4-2 with TRBJ2-5; 9 bases match TRBD2. The CDR3 has 17 amino acids. Germline V gives CDR1 LGHNA, CDR2 YNFKEQ. V shed 4 bases and J 0 bases; nucleotides not matched to a gene: 9. CDR3: CASSPKSGGPYQETQYF. The CDR3 DNA is TGTGCCAGCAGCCCTAAGAGCGGGGGGCCGTACCAAGAGACCCAGTACTTC.

The chain employs TRBV7-2 and TRBJ1-3, with 7 positions matching TRBD1. J was trimmed by 0 bases and V by 5 bases; bases with no gene match: 7. Germline V gene lookup returns CDR1 SGHTA and CDR2 FQGNSA. This CDR3 region has 16 residues. In nucleotides, the CDR3 is TGTGCCAGCAGCCCAGGGACAGCCTTCTCTGGAAACACCATATATTTT. Its translation is CASSPGTAFSGNTIYF.

The chain employs TRBV15 and TRBJ2-7; D gene uncertain. The germline V gene has CDR1 LNHNV and CDR2 YYDKDF (reference sequence). The V gene lost 0 bases and the J gene lost 1 base, with 7 bases spanning the gap. The CDR3 consists of 14 residues. The CDR3 region is CATSRERISYEQYF. The CDR3, as DNA: TGTGCCACCAGCAGAGAGAGGATTTCCTACGAGCAGTACTTC.

This clone was seen more than once but under ten times. The chain couples TRBV12-5 to TRBJ1-3, with D maybe TRBD1 (6 bases). CDR1 and CDR2 from the germline V gene are LGHNT and FRNRAP. Trimming removed 0 bases from V and 4 bases from J, with 13 bases in between. The CDR3 totals 16 residues. CDR3 nucleotides: TGTGCTAGTGGTTTGGTATTGGGGGCGCCCGGAAACACCATATATTTT. This sequence encodes CASGLVLGAPGNTIYF.

V gene TRBV7-2 combines with J gene TRBJ2-6; D remains unclear. The CDR3 totals 13 residues. Germline CDR1 SGHTA, CDR2 FQGNSA. Trimming pared 5 bases from V and 3 bases from J, leaving 5 bases between. The DNA for the CDR3 is TGTGCCAGCAGCCCGTTTGGGGCCAACGTCCTGACTTTC. Translated, it gives CASSPFGANVLTF.

This clone occurred a few times. V gene TRBV15 combines with J gene TRBJ1-2, with 8 bases that match TRBD1. With V trimmed by 4 bases and J by 4 bases, 8 bases remained unmatched. Germline CDR1 reads LNHNV; CDR2 reads YYDKDF (reference sequence). The CDR3 sequence is 15 residues long. The CDR3 spells CATSTGQGLFYGYTF. CDR3 in DNA: TGTGCCACCAGCACCGGACAGGGACTCTTCTATGGCTACACCTTC.

A word on this clone: Other DNA sequences within the sample encode an identical CDR3. The J gene is TRBJ2-7, the V gene TRBV18; TRBD1 agrees at 9 bases. V gave up 2 bases and J gave up 0 bases; unmatched junction bases: 2. This CDR3 spans 15 amino acids. Germline V gives CDR1 KGHSH, CDR2 LQKENI. CDR3 loop: CASSPGTGSSYEQYF. CDR3 DNA: TGTGCCAGCTCACCAGGGACAGGGAGCTCCTACGAGCAGTACTTC.

Of note for this clone: The junction departs from germline at one end; a sequencing error may be responsible. J is TRBJ2-5 and V is TRBV7-7, with TRBD2 matching over 8 bases. This CDR3 region has 18 residues. CDR1 is SSHAT, CDR2 FNYEAQ, per germline (reference sequence). CDR3 in DNA: TGTGCTAGCAGCCGGTCGAGGGCTAGCGGGTTGGTACAAGAGACCCAGTACTTC. This gives the protein CASSRSRASGLVQETQYF.

This clone turned up a few times. V is TRBV9 and J is TRBJ2-1, with TRBD2 matching 8 bases. The CDR3 loop spans 15 amino acids. The V segment lost 3 bases and the J segment 4 bases; nucleotides outside the gene matches: 6. Germline CDR1 is SGDLS and CDR2 is YYNGEE. The CDR3 here is CASSAPRGGYNEQFF. In DNA form, the CDR3 reads TGTGCCAGCAGCGCCCCCCGGGGGGGTTACAATGAGCAGTTCTTC.

This clone showed up just a few times. The rearrangement joins TRBV6-5 to TRBJ1-2; TRBD1 aligns across 8 bases. Germline V gene sequence: CDR1 MNHEY, CDR2 SVGAGI. The ends lost 6 bases at V and 6 bases at J; junction bases unmatched: 6. The CDR3 has 13 amino acids. The CDR3 bases are TGTGCCAGCAGGGAACAGGGGGGGAATGGCTACACCTTC. Protein sequence: CASREQGGNGYTF.

The genes are TRBV5-1 and TRBJ2-7; 14 nucleotides agree with TRBD2. The V gene's germline CDR1 is SGHRS and CDR2 YFSETQ. The V and J ends lost 4 bases and 2 bases, in that order; junction bases with no gene match: 5. The CDR3 is 16 amino acids. In DNA, the CDR3 is TGCGCCAGCAGCGGGCCGACTAGCGGGAGGGCCTACGAGCAGTACTTC. This codes for CASSGPTSGRAYEQYF. Full variable domain (remainder filled in from reference TRBV5-1 and TRBJ2-7): KAGVTQTPRYLIKTRGQQVTLSCSPISGHRSVSWYQQTPGQGLQFLFEYFSETQRNKGNFPGRFSGRQFSNSRSEMNVSTLELGDSALYLCASSGPTSGRAYEQYFGPGTRLTVT.